Below are 20 T cell receptor beta chains sequenced from a single sample in a study of control samples from healthy donors and cancer patients. The data were produced by immunoSEQ multiplex PCR, yet TCRdb's version contains in-frame clones alone and is incomplete. The sample holds tens of thousands of clones, 70% to 90% seen once. Sequencing was carried out using PBMCs. The receptor source for this set is a woman in her fifties or sixties with head and neck cancer.

The chain links TRBV5-1 to TRBJ1-1, with D perhaps TRBD1 (5 bases). This CDR3 comprises 15 residues. CDR1 and CDR2 (germline): SGHRS, YFSETQ. V was cut by 0 bases and J by 1 base, with 10 bases left in between. In DNA form, the CDR3 reads TGCGCCAGCAGCTTGGACGCAGGGAGGAACACTGAAGCTTTCTTT. Translating it yields CASSLDAGRNTEAFF.

This chain joins TRBV6-5 and TRBJ1-2; no firm D call. CDR3 size: 14 residues. V was clipped by 6 bases and J by 7 bases, with 18 bases between them. Germline V lookup: CDR1 MNHEY, CDR2 SVGAGI. CDR3 DNA: TGTGCCAGCAGGTCGGGTCGCCCTACCTCTGGCTACACCTTC. This encodes CASRSGRPTSGYTF.

J is TRBJ2-1 and V is TRBV5-1; D could derive from TRBD1 or TRBD2 (5 bases each). Germline CDR1 SGHRS, CDR2 YFSETQ. The ends were cut back, 3 bases at V and 5 bases at J, with 21 bases in the middle. The CDR3 is 17 residues long. The CDR3 loop is CASSSLGIMGEHNEQFF. The CDR3 DNA reads as TGCGCCAGCAGCTCCCTTGGTATAATGGGGGAACACAATGAGCAGTTCTTC.

CDR3 region: CACHEEPNSPLHF. CDR3 nucleotide sequence: TGTGCCTGCCACGAGGAACCGAATTCACCCCTCCACTTT. The chain recombines TRBV30 with TRBJ1-6; no clear D. The germline V gene has CDR1 GTSNPN and CDR2 SVGIG (reference sequence). Trimming pared 6 bases from V and 7 bases from J, leaving 13 bases between. The CDR3 length is 13 residues.

V gene TRBV5-1 combines with J gene TRBJ2-7, with a tentative D call TRBD1 (5 bases). In germline, CDR1 is SGHRS, CDR2 YFSETQ. V lost 4 bases to trimming and J lost 4 bases, with 12 bases between them. The CDR3 runs 13 residues. In DNA form, the CDR3 reads TGCGCCAGCAGCCCCTACCAGGGTTACGAGCAGTACTTC. It specifies CASSPYQGYEQYF.

The rearrangement joins TRBV3-1 (or the pseudogene TRBV3-2) to TRBJ1-5; no firm D call. V was clipped by 1 base and J by 2 bases, with 12 bases between them. Germline V gives CDR1 LGHDT, CDR2 YNNKEL (reference sequence). The length of the CDR3 is 16 residues. This chain's CDR3 is CASSQGGSLGNQPQHF. The CDR3 DNA sequence: TGTGCCAGCAGCCAAGGAGGATCTTTGGGCAATCAGCCCCAGCATTTT.

The chain is built from TRBV10-2 and TRBJ2-7, with TRBD1 identical over 8 bases. Germline CDR1 reads WSHSY; CDR2 reads SAAADI. The J segment lost 3 bases and the V segment lost 8 bases, leaving 9 bases of the junction unmatched. The CDR3 contains 14 residues. The CDR3 bases are TGCGCCAGCCAAAAGGACAGGGTGTACTACGAGCAGTACTTC. Translated: CASQKDRVYYEQYF.

As concerns this clone: Within the sample, other DNA sequences also encode this same CDR3. V is TRBV29-1 and J is TRBJ1-5; D may be TRBD1 (5 bases). This CDR3 comprises 14 residues. V was shortened by 6 bases and J by 2 bases, with 14 bases between the two germline ends. Germline CDR1 SQVTM, CDR2 ANQGSEA. CDR3 loop: CSVGIGGGNQPQHF. CDR3 DNA sequence: TGCAGCGTCGGAATTGGGGGGGGCAATCAGCCCCAGCATTTT.

CDR3: CASSYMGGKLFF. CDR3 in DNA: TGTGCCAGCAGTTACATGGGCGGAAAACTGTTTTTT. The chain employs TRBV6-2 or TRBV6-3 and TRBJ1-4, with D unresolved. This CDR3 is 12 amino acids long. Germline lookup yields CDR1 MNHEY and CDR2 SVGEGT. V was trimmed by 2 bases and J by 10 bases, leaving 8 bases between them.

The chain recombines TRBV19 with TRBJ2-4; D is unclear. CDR3 length: 13 amino acids. Trimming cost V 4 bases and J 6 bases, with 10 bases left between them. Germline-derived CDR1 and CDR2 are LNHDA and SQIVND (reference sequence). The CDR3 loop reads CASSKGFRNIQYF. The DNA of the CDR3 is TGTGCCAGTAGTAAGGGATTCAGAAACATTCAGTACTTC.

About this clone: Other DNA sequences from this sample encode an identical CDR3 as well. This chain links TRBV5-5 with TRBJ1-2; no reliable D call. The V gene's germline CDR1 is SGHKS and CDR2 YYEKEE (reference sequence). Trimming cost V 0 bases and J 3 bases, with 9 bases left between them. The CDR3 is 14 residues long. Here the CDR3 reads CASSLDGGDYGYTF. The CDR3 DNA reads TGTGCCAGCAGCTTGGACGGCGGGGACTATGGCTACACCTTC.

This clone was counted once. The chain carries TRBV7-3 and TRBJ1-2, with a weak D call TRBD1 (5 bases). The V gene lost 5 bases and the J gene lost 3 bases, with 22 bases spanning the gap. This CDR3 is 17 amino acids long. Germline values: CDR1 SGHTA, CDR2 FQGTGA. DNA of the CDR3: TGTGCCAGCAGCCAATGGGGACCCCGGGTATTAGACTATGGCTACACCTTC. This translates into CASSQWGPRVLDYGYTF.

J is TRBJ1-6 and V is TRBV27; no definite D call. V lost 3 bases, J lost 9 bases, and 6 bases lay in between. The CDR3 has 12 amino acids. Per the germline V gene, CDR1 is MNHEY and CDR2 is SMNVEV (reference sequence). The CDR3 spells CASSFNSSPLHF. The CDR3 nucleotides read TGTGCCAGCAGTTTTAACAGTTCACCCCTCCACTTT.

V and J are TRBV19 and TRBJ2-7; unclear D gene. Trimming left V 5 bases short and J 4 bases short, with 9 bases between. Germline loops: CDR1 LNHDA, CDR2 SQIVND (reference sequence). This CDR3 contains 12 residues. Written as DNA, the CDR3 is TGTGCCAGTAGTCCGGCCCCGTACGAGCAGTACTTC. Encoded protein: CASSPAPYEQYF.

CDR3 sequence reads: CASSRLAGEYNEQFF. CDR3 coding DNA: TGTGCCAGCAGTAGACTAGCGGGAGAGTACAATGAGCAGTTCTTC. The J gene is TRBJ2-1, the V gene TRBV9; 12 bases are shared with TRBD2. This CDR3 has 15 residues. The germline gives CDR1 SGDLS, CDR2 YYNGEE. V shed 5 bases, J shed 4 bases, and the junction held 4 bases outside the gene matches.

The gene calls are TRBV10-1 and TRBJ2-3; unclear D gene. Germline CDR1 WNHNN, CDR2 SYGVQD (reference sequence). This CDR3 is 13 amino acids long. V gave up 7 bases and J gave up 2 bases, with 10 bases separating them. CDR3 sequence: CASMDSNTDTQYF. Written as DNA, the CDR3 is TGCGCCAGCATGGATAGTAACACAGATACGCAGTATTTT.

The chain's CDR3 is CASTLRQGEAFF. For the CDR3, the DNA is TGTGCCAGCACCCTGCGACAGGGTGAAGCTTTCTTT. The chain is built from TRBV12-3 or TRBV12-4 and TRBJ1-1, with 7 bases matching TRBD1. The CDR3 loop spans 12 amino acids. V was pared by 7 bases and J by 7 bases, with 6 bases of the junction left unmatched.

V gene TRBV19 combines with J gene TRBJ1-3; 7 bases are shared with TRBD1. Germline lookup yields CDR1 LNHDA and CDR2 SQIVND (reference sequence). This CDR3 comprises 15 residues. V shed 5 bases, J shed 0 bases, and the junction held 4 bases outside the gene matches. CDR3 residues: CASSARGDSGNTIYF. CDR3 nucleotide sequence: TGTGCCAGTAGTGCCAGGGGGGACTCTGGAAACACCATATATTTT.

The chain uses TRBV6-2 or TRBV6-3 and TRBJ2-7; 8 bases fit TRBD1. V lost 2 bases, J lost 4 bases, and 4 bases stayed unmatched. This CDR3 region has 14 residues. Germline CDR1 and CDR2: MNHEY and SVGEGT. The CDR3 loop reads CASSYRTGSYEQYF. In DNA, the CDR3 is TGTGCCAGCAGTTACAGGACAGGGTCTTACGAGCAGTACTTC.

The chain uses TRBV7-6 and TRBJ2-2, with D tentatively TRBD1 (5 bases). V gave up 0 bases and J gave up 6 bases, with 20 bases separating them. From germline, CDR1 is SGHVS and CDR2 FNYEAQ. This CDR3 contains 18 residues. The CDR3 reads CASSLASGAQGPPGELFF. In nucleotides, the CDR3 is TGTGCCAGCAGCTTAGCGAGTGGGGCCCAGGGCCCGCCCGGGGAGCTGTTTTTT.